This T cell receptor (beta chain) was obtained from a study of T-cell reconstitution after alpha-beta-depleted transplantation in children. TCRbeta library preparation incorporated unique molecular identifiers. Using its own MiXCR run on the PCR reads, TCRdb lists one record per CDR3 protein. The sample lists 120,000 or so distinct CDR3 sequences; about a tenth were seen once. This clonotype showed up many times. This is likely a read error, given that the CDR3 carries no conserved phenylalanine or tryptophan at its end. No DNA is shown, since the ends of the CDR3 on it are uncertain; the CDR3 is the one TCRdb lists. CDR1 and CDR2 (germline): DFQATT, SNEGSKA (reference sequence). Ends included, the CDR3 has 11 residues.

The J gene is TRBJ2-1, the V gene TRBV20-1; the table's D call, TRBD2, has no DNA check behind it. The sequence was obtained from a human donor who donated a stem cell graft to a child with acute lymphoblastic leukemia. The sample in question was PBMCs from the stem cell graft donor, obtained from the stem cell graft. CDR3 protein: CSARVAGGFRL.